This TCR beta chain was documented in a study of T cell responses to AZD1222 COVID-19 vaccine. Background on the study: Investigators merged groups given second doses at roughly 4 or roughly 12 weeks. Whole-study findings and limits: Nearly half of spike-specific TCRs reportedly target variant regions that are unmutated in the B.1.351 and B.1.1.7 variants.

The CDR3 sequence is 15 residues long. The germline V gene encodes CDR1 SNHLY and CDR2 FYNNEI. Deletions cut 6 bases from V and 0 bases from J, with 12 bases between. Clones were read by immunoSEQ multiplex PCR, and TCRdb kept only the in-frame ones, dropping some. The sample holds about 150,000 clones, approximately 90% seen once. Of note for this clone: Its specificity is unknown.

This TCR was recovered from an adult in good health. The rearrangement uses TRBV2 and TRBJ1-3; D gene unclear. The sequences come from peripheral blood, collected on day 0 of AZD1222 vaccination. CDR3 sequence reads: CASSVTHYSGNTIYF. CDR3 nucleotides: TGTGCCAGCAGCGTGACACACTACTCTGGAAACACCATATATTTT.